This T cell receptor beta chain was captured by sequencing in a study of control samples from healthy donors and cancer patients. CDR3 length equals 15 residues. V was trimmed by 1 base and J by 3 bases, leaving 13 bases between them. Germline loops: CDR1 LGHDT, CDR2 YNNKEL (reference sequence). Assay: immunoSEQ multiplex PCR; the TCRdb copy retains only in-frame clones and omits some. The data hold about 160,000 clones, with approximately 93% observed a single time. This clonotype originated in a middle-aged woman in good health. This chain uses TRBV3-1 (or the pseudogene TRBV3-2) with TRBJ2-7; D is ambiguous. The sequenced sample was blood. The CDR3 DNA reads TGTGCCAGCAGCCAAGTTAGACGGGCCAACTACGAGCAGTACTTC. Its translation is CASSQVRRANYEQYF.